The clone carrying this T cell receptor (beta chain) appeared a single time. CDR1 SGHAT and CDR2 FQNNGV come from the germline V gene. Trimming stripped 0 bases from V and 2 bases from J, with 14 bases between. The length of the CDR3 is 16 residues. Sequencing was performed with immunoSEQ multiplex PCR; in TCRdb, only in-frame clones are kept and a portion is missing. The table records about 200,000 clones, roughly 90% of them present only once. The source of the sample is a study of blood T cell repertoires in COVID-19. Study-level background: Some COVID-19 samples were acute and others convalescent; all came from the United States, Italy and Spain.

This receptor was obtained from a woman in her forties or fifties with acute or convalescent COVID-19. The rearrangement uses TRBV11-2 and TRBJ2-7; perhaps TRBD2 as D (6 bases). What was sequenced was peripheral blood. The chain's CDR3 is CASSLDLGGGAYEQYF. CDR3 in DNA: TGTGCCAGCAGCTTAGATCTAGGAGGCGGGGCCTACGAGCAGTACTTC.